What follows is one TCR beta chain and its context. Its target is unknown. A read error is likely, as this CDR3 ends without the conserved phenylalanine or tryptophan. This sample stems from a study of molecular identifiers for immune sequencing clone quantification. On the study more broadly: Five aliquots were made in replicates from the RNA of approximately 22,000 or 94,000 naive CD8 cells, and four were sequenced. Whole-study results and caveats: Clones that had above 20 RNA copies took up over 98% of effector molecules but under 1% in naive cells.

From about 20,000 to 1,000,000 sorted cells, naive CD8 libraries were generated with 10%, 30% or 50% RNA. The CD8+CD4-CCR7+CD45RA+ phenotype defined the sorted naive CD8 T cells. V was cut by 2 bases and J by 2 bases, with 9 bases left in between. This CDR3 is built from 14 residues. TCRdb redid the calling of the PCR reads with MiXCR, one entry per CDR3 protein. The data hold tens of thousands of distinct CDR3 sequences, with roughly 24% observed a single time. Specimen: naive CD8+ T cells from blood, with Jurkat cell RNA spiked in. Subset reported: FACS-sorted CD8+CD4-CCR7+CD45RA+ naive T cells. This chain joins TRBV12-3 or TRBV12-4 and TRBJ2-5; no definite D call. The origin of this receptor is a human donor in good health. Some libraries in this study had Jurkat cell RNA spiked in. The CDR3 sequence is CASSLLVRQETQYL. In DNA, the CDR3 is TGTGCCAGCAGTTTACTAGTCCGACAAGAGACCCAGTACCTC.